This T cell receptor beta chain appears in the sequencing data of a study of patients and donors after allogeneic stem cell transplantation. One entry per CDR3 protein, called by TCRdb with MiXCR from the RT-PCR reads. The top ten clones hold 6% of a sample with about a million distinct CDR3 sequences, roughly 18% of them seen once. This clonotype was counted a few times. The ends lost 6 bases at V and 5 bases at J; junction bases unmatched: 8. The germline V gene encodes CDR1 MNHNS and CDR2 SASEGT. The CDR3 contains 15 residues. This TCR was sampled from a human donor who was either an allogeneic HSCT recipient or a stem cell or donor lymphocyte infusion donor (not recorded which). It is not recorded whose cells these are; they may come from a transplant donor. This chain uses TRBV6-1 with TRBJ2-5, with TRBD2 matching 11 bases. Sequenced: blood, either unsorted or a sorted T cell fraction (not recorded which). DNA for the CDR3: TGTGCCAGCAGCCATACTAGCGGGAGTATTGAGACCCAGTACTTC. It specifies CASSHTSGSIETQYF.